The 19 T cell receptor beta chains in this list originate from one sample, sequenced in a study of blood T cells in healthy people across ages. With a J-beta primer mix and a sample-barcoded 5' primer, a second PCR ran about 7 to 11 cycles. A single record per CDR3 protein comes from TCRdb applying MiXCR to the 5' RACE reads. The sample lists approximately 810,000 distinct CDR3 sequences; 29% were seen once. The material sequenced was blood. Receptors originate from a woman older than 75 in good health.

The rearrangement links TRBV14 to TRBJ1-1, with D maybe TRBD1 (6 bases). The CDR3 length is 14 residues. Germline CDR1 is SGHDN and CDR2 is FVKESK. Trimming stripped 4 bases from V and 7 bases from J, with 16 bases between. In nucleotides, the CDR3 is TGTGCCAGCAGCCTACAGGGCCGGGGTGGTGAAGCTTTCTTT. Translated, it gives CASSLQGRGGEAFF.

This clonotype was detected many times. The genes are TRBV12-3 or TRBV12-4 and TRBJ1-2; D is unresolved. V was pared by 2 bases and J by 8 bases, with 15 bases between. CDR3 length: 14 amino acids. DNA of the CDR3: TGTGCCAGCAGTTTAATGTTCACCCTGGGGGGCTACACCTTC. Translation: CASSLMFTLGGYTF.

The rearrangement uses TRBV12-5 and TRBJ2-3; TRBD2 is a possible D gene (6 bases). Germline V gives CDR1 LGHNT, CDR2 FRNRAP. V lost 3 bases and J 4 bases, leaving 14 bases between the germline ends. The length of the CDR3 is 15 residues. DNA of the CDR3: TGTGCTAGTGGTTTCGCGGGACTCTTGGCAGATACGCAGTATTTT. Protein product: CASGFAGLLADTQYF.

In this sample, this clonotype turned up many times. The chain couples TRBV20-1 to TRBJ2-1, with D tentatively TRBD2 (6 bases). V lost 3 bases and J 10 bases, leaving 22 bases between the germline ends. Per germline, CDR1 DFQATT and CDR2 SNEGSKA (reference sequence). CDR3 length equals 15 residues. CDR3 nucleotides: TGCAGTGCTAGGTCGGGCGGGGCCCGAAATGAGGAGCAGTTCTTC. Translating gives CSARSGGARNEEQFF.

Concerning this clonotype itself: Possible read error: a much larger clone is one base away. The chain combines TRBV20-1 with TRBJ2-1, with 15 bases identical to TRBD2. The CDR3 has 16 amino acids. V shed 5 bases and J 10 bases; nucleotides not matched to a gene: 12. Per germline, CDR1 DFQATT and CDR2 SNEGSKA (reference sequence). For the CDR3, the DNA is TGCAGTGCTGGGAGGGGACTAGCGGGGGGCAACTACGAGCAGTTCTTC. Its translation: CSAGRGLAGGNYEQFF.

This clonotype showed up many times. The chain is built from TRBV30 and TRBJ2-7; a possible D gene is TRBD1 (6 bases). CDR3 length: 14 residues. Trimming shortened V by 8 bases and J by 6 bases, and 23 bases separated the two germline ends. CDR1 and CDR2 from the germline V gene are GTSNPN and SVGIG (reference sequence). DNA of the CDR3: TGTGCCGGGATCCGGGACACCGGGTCTGGCGAGCAGTACTTC. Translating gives CAGIRDTGSGEQYF.

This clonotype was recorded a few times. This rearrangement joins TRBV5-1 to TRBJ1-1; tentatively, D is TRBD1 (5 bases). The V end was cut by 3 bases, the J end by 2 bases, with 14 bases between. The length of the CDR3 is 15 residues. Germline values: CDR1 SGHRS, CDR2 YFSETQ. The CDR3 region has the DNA TGCGCCAGCAGCTACGAAGCGACAGTAAACACTGAAGCTTTCTTT. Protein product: CASSYEATVNTEAFF.

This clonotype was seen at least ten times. As DNA, the CDR3 is TGTGCCACCAGCAGAGATCGCAGCCGCTCCTACAATGAGCAGTTCTTC. Protein: CATSRDRSRSYNEQFF. The rearrangement joins TRBV15 to TRBJ2-1; no firm D call. The germline V and J ends were trimmed by 0 bases and 0 bases, with 9 bases remaining between them. The CDR3 totals 16 residues. The germline CDR1 and CDR2 sequences are LNHNV and YYDKDF (reference sequence).

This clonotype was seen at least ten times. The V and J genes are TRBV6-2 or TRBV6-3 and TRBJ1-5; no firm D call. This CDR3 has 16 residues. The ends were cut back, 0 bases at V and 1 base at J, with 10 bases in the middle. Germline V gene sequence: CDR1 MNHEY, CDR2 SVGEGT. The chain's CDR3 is CASSYSAGVSNQPQHF. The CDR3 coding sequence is TGTGCCAGCAGTTACTCTGCAGGAGTCAGCAATCAGCCCCAGCATTTT.

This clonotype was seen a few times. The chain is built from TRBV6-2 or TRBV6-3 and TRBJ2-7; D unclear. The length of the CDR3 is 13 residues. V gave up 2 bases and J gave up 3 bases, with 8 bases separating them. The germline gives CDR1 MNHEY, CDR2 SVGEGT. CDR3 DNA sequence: TGTGCCAGCAGTTACCGGCAGAGCTACGAGCAGTACTTC. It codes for CASSYRQSYEQYF.

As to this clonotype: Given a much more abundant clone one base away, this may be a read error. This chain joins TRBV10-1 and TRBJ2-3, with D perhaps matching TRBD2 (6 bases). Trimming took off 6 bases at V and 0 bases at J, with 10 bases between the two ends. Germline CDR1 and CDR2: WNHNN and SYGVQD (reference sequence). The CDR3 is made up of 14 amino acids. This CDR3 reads CASREGRSTDTQYF. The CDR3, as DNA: TGCGCCAGCAGGGAGGGCAGAAGCACAGATACGCAGTATTTT.

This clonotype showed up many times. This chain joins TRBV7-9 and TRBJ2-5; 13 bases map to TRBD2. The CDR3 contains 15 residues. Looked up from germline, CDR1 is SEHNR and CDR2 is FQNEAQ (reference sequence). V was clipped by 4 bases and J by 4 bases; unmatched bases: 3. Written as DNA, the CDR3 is TGTGCCAGCAGCTGGACTAGCGGGGGACTAGAGACCCAGTACTTC. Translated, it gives CASSWTSGGLETQYF.

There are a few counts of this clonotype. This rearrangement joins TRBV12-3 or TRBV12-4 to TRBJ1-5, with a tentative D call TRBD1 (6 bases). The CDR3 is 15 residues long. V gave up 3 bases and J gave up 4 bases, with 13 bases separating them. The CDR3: CASSFRGAGNQPQHF. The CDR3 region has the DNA TGTGCCAGCAGTTTTCGGGGGGCAGGGAATCAGCCCCAGCATTTT.

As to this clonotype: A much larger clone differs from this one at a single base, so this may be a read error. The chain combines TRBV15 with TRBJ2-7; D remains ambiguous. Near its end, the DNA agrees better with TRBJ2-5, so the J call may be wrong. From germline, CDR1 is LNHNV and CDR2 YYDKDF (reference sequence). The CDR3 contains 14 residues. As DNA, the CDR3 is TGTGCCACCGGCACCCGTAGGCAGTACCAGACCCAGTACTTC. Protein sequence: CATGTRRQYQTQYF.

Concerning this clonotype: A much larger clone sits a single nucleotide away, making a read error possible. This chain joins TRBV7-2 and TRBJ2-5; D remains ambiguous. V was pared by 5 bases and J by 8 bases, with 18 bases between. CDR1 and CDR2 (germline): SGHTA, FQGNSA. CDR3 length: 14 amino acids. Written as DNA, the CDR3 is TGTGCCAGCAGCCGGCTCGGCCCCAGAGACACCCAGTACTTC. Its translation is CASSRLGPRDTQYF.

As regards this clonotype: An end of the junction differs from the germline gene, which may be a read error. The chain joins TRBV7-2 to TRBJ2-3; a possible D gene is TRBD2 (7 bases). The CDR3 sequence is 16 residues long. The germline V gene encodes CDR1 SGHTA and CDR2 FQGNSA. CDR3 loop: CAGSLSLVGGQDTQYF. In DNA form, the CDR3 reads TGTGCCGGCAGCTTGTCCCTAGTGGGGGGGCAGGATACGCAGTATTTT.

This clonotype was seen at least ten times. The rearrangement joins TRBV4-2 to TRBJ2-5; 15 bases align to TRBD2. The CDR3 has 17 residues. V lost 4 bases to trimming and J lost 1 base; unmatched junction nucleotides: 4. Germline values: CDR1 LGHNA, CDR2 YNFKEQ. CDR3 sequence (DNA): TGTGCCAGCAGCCCGGGGACTAGCGGGGGGCTCCAAGAGACCCAGTACTTC. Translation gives CASSPGTSGGLQETQYF.

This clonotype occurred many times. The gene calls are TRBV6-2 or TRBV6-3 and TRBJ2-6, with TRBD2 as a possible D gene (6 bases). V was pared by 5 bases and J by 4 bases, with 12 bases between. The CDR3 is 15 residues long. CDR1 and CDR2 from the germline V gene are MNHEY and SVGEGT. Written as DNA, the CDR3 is TGTGCCAGCAGTGACCCCGGGGGAGGGGCCAACGTCCTGACTTTC. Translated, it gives CASSDPGGGANVLTF.

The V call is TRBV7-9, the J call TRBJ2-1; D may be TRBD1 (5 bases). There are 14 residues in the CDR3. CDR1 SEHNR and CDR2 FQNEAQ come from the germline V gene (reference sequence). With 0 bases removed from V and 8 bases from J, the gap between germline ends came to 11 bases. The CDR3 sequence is CASSLAVGQDEQFF. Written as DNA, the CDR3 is TGTGCCAGCAGCTTAGCGGTAGGACAAGATGAGCAGTTCTTC. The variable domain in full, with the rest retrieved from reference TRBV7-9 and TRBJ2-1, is DTGVSQNPRHKITKRGQNVTFRCDPISEHNRLYWYRQTLGQGPEFLTYFQNEAQLEKSRLLSDRFSAERPKGSFSTLEIQRTEQGDSAMYLCASSLAVGQDEQFFGPGTRLTVL.